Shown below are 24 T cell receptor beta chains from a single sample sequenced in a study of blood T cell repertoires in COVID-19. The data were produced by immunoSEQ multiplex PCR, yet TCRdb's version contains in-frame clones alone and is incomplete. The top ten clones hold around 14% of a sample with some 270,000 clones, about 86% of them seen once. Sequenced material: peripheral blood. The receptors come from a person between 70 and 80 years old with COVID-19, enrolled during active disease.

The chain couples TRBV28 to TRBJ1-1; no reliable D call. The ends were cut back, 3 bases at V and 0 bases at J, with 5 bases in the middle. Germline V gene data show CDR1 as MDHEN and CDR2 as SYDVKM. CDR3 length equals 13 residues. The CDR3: CASSFLLNTEAFF. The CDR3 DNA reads TGTGCCAGCAGTTTTCTTTTGAACACTGAAGCTTTCTTT. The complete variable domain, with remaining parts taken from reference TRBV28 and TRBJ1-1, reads DVKVTQSSRYLVKRTGEKVFLECVQDMDHENMFWYRQDPGLGLRLIYFSYDVKMKEKGDIPEGYSVSREKKERFSLILESASTNQTSMYLCASSFLLNTEAFFGQGTRLTVV.

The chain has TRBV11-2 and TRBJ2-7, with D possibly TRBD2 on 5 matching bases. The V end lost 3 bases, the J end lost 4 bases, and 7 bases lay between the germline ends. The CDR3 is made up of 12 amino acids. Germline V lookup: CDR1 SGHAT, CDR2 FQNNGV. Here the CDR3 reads CASSFTGYEQYF. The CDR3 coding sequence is TGTGCCAGCAGCTTCACGGGATACGAGCAGTACTTC.

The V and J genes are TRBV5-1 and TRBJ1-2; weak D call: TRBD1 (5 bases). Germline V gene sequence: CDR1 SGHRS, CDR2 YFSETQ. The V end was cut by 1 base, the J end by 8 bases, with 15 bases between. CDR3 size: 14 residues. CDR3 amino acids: CASSLSGPYQGYTF. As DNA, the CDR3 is TGCGCCAGCAGCTTGTCAGGGCCTTATCAGGGCTACACCTTC.

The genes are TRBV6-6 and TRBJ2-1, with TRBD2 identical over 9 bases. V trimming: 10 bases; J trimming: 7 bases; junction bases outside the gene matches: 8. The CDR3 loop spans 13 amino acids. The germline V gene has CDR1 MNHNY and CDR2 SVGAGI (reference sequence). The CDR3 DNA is TGTGCCACTACCGGGACTAGCAGAAATGAGCAGTTCTTC. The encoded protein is CATTGTSRNEQFF.

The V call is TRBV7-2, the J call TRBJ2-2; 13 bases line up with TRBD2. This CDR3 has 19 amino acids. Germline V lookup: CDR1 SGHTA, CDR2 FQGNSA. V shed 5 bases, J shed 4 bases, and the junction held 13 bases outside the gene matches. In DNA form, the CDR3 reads TGTGCCAGCAGCCCCAAGACTAGCGGGGGGCCTGCGAGCACCGGGGAGCTGTTTTTT. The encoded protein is CASSPKTSGGPASTGELFF.

The CDR3: CASNTGAMNTEAFF. As DNA, the CDR3 is TGTGCCAGCAATACAGGGGCAATGAACACTGAAGCTTTCTTT. The chain links TRBV27 to TRBJ1-1, with 7 bases aligning to TRBD1. The CDR3 consists of 14 residues. Germline CDR1 reads MNHEY; CDR2 reads SMNVEV (reference sequence). Germline trimming cut 7 bases from V and 0 bases from J; bases unmatched to any gene: 5.

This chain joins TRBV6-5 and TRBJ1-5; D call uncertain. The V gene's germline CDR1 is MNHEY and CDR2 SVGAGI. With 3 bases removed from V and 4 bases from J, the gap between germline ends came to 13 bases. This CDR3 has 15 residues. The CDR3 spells CASSYGPGENQPQHF. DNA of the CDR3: TGTGCCAGCAGTTATGGGCCAGGTGAGAATCAGCCCCAGCATTTT.

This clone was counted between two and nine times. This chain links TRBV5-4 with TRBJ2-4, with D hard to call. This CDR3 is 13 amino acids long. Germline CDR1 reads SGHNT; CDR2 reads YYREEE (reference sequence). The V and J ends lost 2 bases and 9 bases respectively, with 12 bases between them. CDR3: CASSFGETRIQYF. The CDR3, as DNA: TGTGCCAGCAGCTTTGGAGAAACACGCATTCAGTACTTC.

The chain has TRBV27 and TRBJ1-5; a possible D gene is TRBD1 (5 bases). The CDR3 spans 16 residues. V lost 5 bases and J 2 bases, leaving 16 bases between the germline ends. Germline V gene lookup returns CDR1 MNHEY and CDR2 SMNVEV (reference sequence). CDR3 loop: CASSPRLGAGNQPQHF. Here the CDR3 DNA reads TGTGCCAGCAGTCCGAGACTTGGGGCGGGCAATCAGCCCCAGCATTTT.

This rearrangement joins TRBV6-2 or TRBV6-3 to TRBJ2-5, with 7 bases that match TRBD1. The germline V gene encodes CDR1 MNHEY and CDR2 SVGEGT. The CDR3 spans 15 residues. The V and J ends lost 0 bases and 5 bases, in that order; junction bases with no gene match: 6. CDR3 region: CASSYSQGIRETQYF. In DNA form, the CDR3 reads TGTGCCAGCAGTTACTCACAGGGGATTAGGGAGACCCAGTACTTC.

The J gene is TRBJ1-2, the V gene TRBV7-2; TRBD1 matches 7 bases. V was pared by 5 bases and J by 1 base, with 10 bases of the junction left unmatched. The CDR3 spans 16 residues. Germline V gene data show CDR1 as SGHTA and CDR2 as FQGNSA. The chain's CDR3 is CASSRAGTAFNYGYTF. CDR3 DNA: TGTGCCAGCAGCAGAGCCGGGACAGCCTTTAACTATGGCTACACCTTC.

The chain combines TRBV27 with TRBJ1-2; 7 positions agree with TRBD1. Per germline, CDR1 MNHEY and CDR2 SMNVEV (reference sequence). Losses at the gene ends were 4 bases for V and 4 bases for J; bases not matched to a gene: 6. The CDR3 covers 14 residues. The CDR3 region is CASSSGGPPYGYTF. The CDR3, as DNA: TGTGCCAGCAGTTCAGGGGGGCCACCCTATGGCTACACCTTC.

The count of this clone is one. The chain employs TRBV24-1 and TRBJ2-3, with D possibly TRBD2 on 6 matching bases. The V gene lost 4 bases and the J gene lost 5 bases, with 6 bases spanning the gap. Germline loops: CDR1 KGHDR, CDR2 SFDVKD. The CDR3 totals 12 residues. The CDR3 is CATSEGGDTQYF. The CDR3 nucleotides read TGTGCCACCAGTGAGGGGGGAGATACGCAGTATTTT.

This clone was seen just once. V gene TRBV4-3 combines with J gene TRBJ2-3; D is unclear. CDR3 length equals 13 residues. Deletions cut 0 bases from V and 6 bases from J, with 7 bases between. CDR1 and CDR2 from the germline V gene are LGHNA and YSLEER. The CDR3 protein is CASSQDSRDTQYF. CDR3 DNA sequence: TGCGCCAGCAGCCAAGATTCCCGGGATACGCAGTATTTT.

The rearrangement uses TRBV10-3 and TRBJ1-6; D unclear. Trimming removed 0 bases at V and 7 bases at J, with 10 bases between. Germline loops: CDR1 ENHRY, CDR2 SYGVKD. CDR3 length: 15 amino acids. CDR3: CAISESNSPNSPLHF. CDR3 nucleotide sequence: TGTGCCATCAGTGAGTCGAACAGCCCAAATTCACCCCTCCACTTT.

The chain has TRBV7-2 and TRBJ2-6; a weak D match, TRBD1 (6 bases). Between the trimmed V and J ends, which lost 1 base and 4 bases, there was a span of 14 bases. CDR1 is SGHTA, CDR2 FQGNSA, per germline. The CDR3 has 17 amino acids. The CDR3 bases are TGTGCCAGCAGCTTAGTTCTGGGGGCGCCCGGGGCCAACGTCCTGACTTTC. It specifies CASSLVLGAPGANVLTF.

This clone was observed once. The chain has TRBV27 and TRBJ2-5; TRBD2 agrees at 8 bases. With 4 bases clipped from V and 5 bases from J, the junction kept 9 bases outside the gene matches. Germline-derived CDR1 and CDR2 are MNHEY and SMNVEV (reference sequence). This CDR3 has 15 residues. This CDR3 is CASSSTSGGLETQYF. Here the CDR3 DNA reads TGTGCCAGCAGTTCCACTAGCGGAGGCCTGGAGACCCAGTACTTC.

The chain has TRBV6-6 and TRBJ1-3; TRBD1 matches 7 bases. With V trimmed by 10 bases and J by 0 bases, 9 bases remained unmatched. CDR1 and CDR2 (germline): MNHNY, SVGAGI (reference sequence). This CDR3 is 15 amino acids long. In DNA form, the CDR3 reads TGTGCCATATACGACAGGGCGAGCTCTGGAAACACCATATATTTT. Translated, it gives CAIYDRASSGNTIYF.

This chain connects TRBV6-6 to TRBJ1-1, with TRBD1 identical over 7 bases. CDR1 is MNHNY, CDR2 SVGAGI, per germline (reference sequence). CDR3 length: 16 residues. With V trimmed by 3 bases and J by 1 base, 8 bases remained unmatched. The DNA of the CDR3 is TGTGCCAGCAGTTATCTGAAGGGGGCTGGGAACACTGAAGCTTTCTTT. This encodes CASSYLKGAGNTEAFF.

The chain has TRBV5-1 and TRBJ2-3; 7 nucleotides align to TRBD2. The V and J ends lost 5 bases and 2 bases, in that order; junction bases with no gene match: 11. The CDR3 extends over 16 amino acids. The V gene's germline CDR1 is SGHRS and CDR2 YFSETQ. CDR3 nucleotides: TGCGCCAGCAGGGCATCTCCCGGGACTAACACAGATACGCAGTATTTT. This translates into CASRASPGTNTDTQYF.

CDR3 bases: TGTGCCAGCAGCCTGACTAGTATGGTAACCGGGGAGCTGTTTTTT. Translation: CASSLTSMVTGELFF. The chain uses TRBV7-2 and TRBJ2-2; D possibly corresponds to TRBD2 (6 bases). The CDR3 covers 15 residues. Germline V gene sequence: CDR1 SGHTA, CDR2 FQGNSA. V lost 5 bases to trimming and J lost 5 bases, with 15 bases between them. The entire variable domain, with the rest obtained from reference TRBV7-2 and TRBJ2-2, is as follows: GAGVSQSPSNKVTEKGKDVELRCDPISGHTALYWYRQSLGQGLEFLIYFQGNSAPDKSGLPSDRFSAERTGGSVSTLTIQRTQQEDSAVYLCASSLTSMVTGELFFGEGSRLTVL.

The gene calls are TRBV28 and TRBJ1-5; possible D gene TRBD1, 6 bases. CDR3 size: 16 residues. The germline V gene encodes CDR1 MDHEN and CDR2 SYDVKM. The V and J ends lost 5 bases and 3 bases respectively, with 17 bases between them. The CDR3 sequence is CASSPNLDSSNQPQHF. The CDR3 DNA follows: TGTGCCAGCAGTCCGAACCTGGACAGTTCCAATCAGCCCCAGCATTTT.

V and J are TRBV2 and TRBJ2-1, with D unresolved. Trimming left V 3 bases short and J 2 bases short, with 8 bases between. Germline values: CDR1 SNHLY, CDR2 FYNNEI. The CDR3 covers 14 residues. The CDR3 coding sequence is TGTGCCAGCAGTGAGCCGGGTGCCTACAATGAGCAGTTCTTC. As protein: CASSEPGAYNEQFF.

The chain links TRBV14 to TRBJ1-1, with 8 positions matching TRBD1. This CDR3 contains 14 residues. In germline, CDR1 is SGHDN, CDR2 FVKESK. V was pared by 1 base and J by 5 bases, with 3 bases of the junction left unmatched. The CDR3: CASSQVRGQTEAFF. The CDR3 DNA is TGTGCCAGCAGCCAAGTCAGGGGGCAAACTGAAGCTTTCTTT.